This T cell receptor beta chain came from a study of CD8+CD57+ T cells in acquired aplastic anemia. Across the whole study: Quantities of DNA derived from sorted CD4+ and CD8+ cells averaged roughly 3 ug. General study points: Between patients and controls, about 30 CD8+ CDR3 sequences were found in common.

The CDR3 is 15 amino acids. J was trimmed by 1 base and V by 0 bases; bases with no gene match: 1. Germline V gives CDR1 SGDLS, CDR2 YYNGEE. This clonotype showed up just a few times. What it binds is unknown. Only patients with CD8+CD57+ cell expansion on flow cytometry were chosen for sequencing. For CDR3 and TCR beta VDJ profiling, genomic DNA was the template used. TCRdb fed the reads into MiXCR, producing one record per CDR3 protein. The sample yields around 290,000 distinct CDR3 sequences, 45% to 65% seen once. The TCR was taken from a human donor with aplastic anemia. This chain joins TRBV9 and TRBJ2-3; the match to TRBD2 covers 8 bases. The sequenced sample was sorted CD4+, CD8+, or CD8+CD57+ T cells (not recorded which) from PBMCs. CDR3 bases: TGTGCCAGCAGCGTAGATAGCGGGGGCACAGATACGCAGTATTTT. Translation gives CASSVDSGGTDTQYF.